This T cell receptor (beta chain) came from a study of blood T cells in healthy people across ages. Study-wide context: Template switching recovered approximately one barcoded beta molecule for every two T cells.

A J-beta primer mix and a sample-barcoded 5' primer were used in a second PCR of roughly 6 to 11 cycles. MiXCR, run by TCRdb on the 5' RACE reads, gives a single entry per CDR3 protein. The sample has hundreds of thousands of distinct CDR3 sequences; under 30% are singletons. Germline assignment: CDR1 DFQATT and CDR2 SNEGSKA (reference sequence). J gave up 11 bases and V 5 bases, and 12 bases lay outside the gene matches. The CDR3 extends over 14 amino acids. The sequence was obtained from a woman older than 75 in good health. Material for sequencing was blood. The V and J genes are TRBV20-1 and TRBJ2-5, with TRBD2 matching 12 bases. CDR3 in DNA: TGCAGTGCTTGGACTGGACTAGCGGGAAGGCAGCAGTACTTC. Translation: CSAWTGLAGRQQYF.